These 22 T cell receptor beta chains share one sample of origin, sequenced in a study of T cell responses to AZD1222 COVID-19 vaccine. Data came from immunoSEQ multiplex PCR; TCRdb stores just in-frame clones and leaves some out. The sample shows 130,000 or so clones, about 86% of them seen only once. Sequenced here: peripheral blood, sampled on day 0 of AZD1222 vaccination. These receptor sequences come from an adult in good health.

The rearrangement joins TRBV27 to TRBJ2-7; TRBD1 matches at 8 bases. Trimming at V came to 4 bases and at J to 5 bases, leaving 7 bases not matched to a gene. Germline V gene data show CDR1 as MNHEY and CDR2 as SMNVEV (reference sequence). This CDR3 has 14 residues. CDR3 sequence: CASSSWTGSDEQYF. Written as DNA, the CDR3 is TGTGCCAGCAGTTCATGGACAGGGTCCGACGAGCAGTACTTC.

The gene calls are TRBV5-4 and TRBJ1-2, with a weak D call TRBD1 (5 bases). There are 13 residues in the CDR3. Germline V gene sequence: CDR1 SGHNT, CDR2 YYREEE (reference sequence). The ends were cut back, 1 base at V and 8 bases at J, with 12 bases in the middle. CDR3 region: CASSLQGAVGYTF. Here the CDR3 DNA reads TGTGCCAGCAGCTTGCAGGGCGCGGTCGGCTACACCTTC.

The chain joins TRBV7-3 to TRBJ2-5, with 8 bases identical to TRBD2. This CDR3 has 16 amino acids. Trimming removed 2 bases from V and 0 bases from J; junction bases left unmatched: 5. In germline, CDR1 is SGHTA, CDR2 FQGTGA. The chain's CDR3 is CASSLLGGANQETQYF. In DNA form, the CDR3 reads TGTGCCAGCAGCTTACTCGGGGGGGCGAACCAAGAGACCCAGTACTTC.

This chain joins TRBV5-4 and TRBJ2-7; 8 nucleotides line up with TRBD1. The CDR3 consists of 15 residues. Germline assignment: CDR1 SGHNT and CDR2 YYREEE (reference sequence). V dropped 1 base and J dropped 2; count of bases not matched to a gene: 5. This CDR3 reads CASSLINRGTYEQYF. DNA of the CDR3: TGTGCCAGCAGCTTGATCAACAGGGGGACCTACGAGCAGTACTTC.

This chain uses TRBV2 with TRBJ2-1; 7 bases are a match to TRBD1. The J segment lost 1 base and the V segment lost 3 bases, leaving 9 bases of the junction unmatched. The germline gives CDR1 SNHLY, CDR2 FYNNEI. The CDR3 totals 17 residues. CDR3 DNA sequence: TGTGCCAGCAGTGACCCCACGGACAGGAGATCCTACAATGAGCAGTTCTTC. This encodes CASSDPTDRRSYNEQFF.

The V gene is TRBV3-1 (or the pseudogene TRBV3-2), the J gene TRBJ2-7; 8 bases align to TRBD1. CDR1 is LGHDT, CDR2 YNNKEL, per germline (reference sequence). V gave up 4 bases and J gave up 2 bases; unmatched junction bases: 4. The CDR3 runs 14 residues. CDR3: CASSLGQGTYEQYF. As DNA, the CDR3 is TGTGCCAGCAGCCTTGGACAGGGAACCTACGAGCAGTACTTC.

This chain joins TRBV7-6 and TRBJ2-2, with 9 nucleotides matching TRBD2. The CDR3 extends over 17 amino acids. The J segment lost 6 bases and the V segment lost 6 bases, leaving 14 bases of the junction unmatched. Germline loops: CDR1 SGHVS, CDR2 FNYEAQ. This CDR3 reads CASRIGAGGFDSGELFF. CDR3 nucleotide sequence: TGTGCCAGCAGAATAGGGGCGGGAGGGTTCGACTCCGGGGAGCTGTTTTTT.

The V and J genes are TRBV25-1 and TRBJ1-2; D unresolved. The CDR3 sequence is 14 residues long. Trimming took off 1 base at V and 7 bases at J, with 13 bases between the two ends. CDR1 MGHDK and CDR2 SYGVNS come from the germline V gene. The CDR3 sequence is CASSEWAAGGGYTF. In nucleotides, the CDR3 is TGTGCCAGCAGTGAATGGGCTGCTGGCGGTGGCTACACCTTC.

V usage is TRBV19 and J usage is TRBJ2-7; TRBD2 aligns across 13 bases. V shed 6 bases, J shed 2 bases, and the junction held 4 bases outside the gene matches. Germline CDR1 reads LNHDA; CDR2 reads SQIVND (reference sequence). The CDR3 consists of 15 residues. The CDR3 DNA follows: TGTGCCAGTAGAGAACTAGCGGGAGGGGCCTACGAGCAGTACTTC. Its translation: CASRELAGGAYEQYF.

The V and J genes are TRBV10-2 and TRBJ2-7; weak D call: TRBD1 (6 bases). The length of the CDR3 is 13 residues. V was shortened by 4 bases and J by 3 bases, with 10 bases between the two germline ends. Germline V gene sequence: CDR1 WSHSY, CDR2 SAAADI. The CDR3 sequence: CASSVIRGYEQYF. CDR3 in DNA: TGCGCCAGCAGTGTTATCAGGGGCTACGAGCAGTACTTC.

V is TRBV15 and J is TRBJ1-1; 8 bases match TRBD1. The CDR3 spans 16 residues. Germline V gene data show CDR1 as LNHNV and CDR2 as YYDKDF (reference sequence). Losses at the gene ends were 1 base for V and 8 bases for J; bases not matched to a gene: 12. Written as DNA, the CDR3 is TGTGCCACCAGCAGAGGGGGAGGCAGGGGGCGAGTCGAAGCTTTCTTT. Translating it yields CATSRGGGRGRVEAFF.

The V gene is TRBV7-2, the J gene TRBJ2-5; 8 bases map to TRBD2. CDR3 length: 16 residues. Losses at the gene ends were 5 bases for V and 5 bases for J; bases not matched to a gene: 13. The germline V gene encodes CDR1 SGHTA and CDR2 FQGNSA. The CDR3 is CASSTERGGRGETQYF. CDR3 nucleotides: TGTGCCAGCAGCACAGAACGGGGGGGCCGTGGGGAGACCCAGTACTTC.

The J gene is TRBJ2-3, the V gene TRBV18; 7 bases line up with TRBD1. Trimming removed 2 bases from V and 4 bases from J; junction bases left unmatched: 3. The CDR3 length is 14 residues. Germline CDR1 KGHSH, CDR2 LQKENI. Here the CDR3 DNA reads TGTGCCAGCTCACCAGGGCAGGGGGCAGATACGCAGTATTTT. It translates to CASSPGQGADTQYF.

The J gene is TRBJ2-5, the V gene TRBV14; the D call may be TRBD1 or TRBD2 (5 bases each). The CDR3 covers 14 residues. V lost 1 base to trimming and J lost 5 bases, with 11 bases between them. From germline, CDR1 is SGHDN and CDR2 FVKESK. The CDR3 DNA is TGTGCCAGCAGCCAAGGAGGGGTGCGTGAGACCCAGTACTTC. Its translation is CASSQGGVRETQYF.

V and J are TRBV3-1 (or the pseudogene TRBV3-2) and TRBJ1-2; D might be TRBD1 (6 bases). V was clipped by 2 bases and J by 6 bases, with 13 bases between them. This CDR3 has 14 residues. Germline V lookup: CDR1 LGHDT, CDR2 YNNKEL (reference sequence). The CDR3 nucleotides are TGTGCCAGCAGCCAATCCCGGGACATCCATGGCTACACCTTC. Protein product: CASSQSRDIHGYTF.

The V call is TRBV6-5, the J call TRBJ2-1; D may be TRBD1 (5 bases). CDR1 MNHEY and CDR2 SVGAGI come from the germline V gene. The V and J ends lost 3 bases and 10 bases respectively, with 16 bases between them. This CDR3 has 14 amino acids. CDR3 residues: CASSYTQVAKEQFF. As DNA, the CDR3 is TGTGCCAGCAGTTATACACAGGTCGCTAAGGAGCAGTTCTTC.

V and J are TRBV7-2 and TRBJ1-2; 8 bases align to TRBD1. Germline V lookup: CDR1 SGHTA, CDR2 FQGNSA. Trimming at V came to 5 bases and at J to 8 bases, leaving 7 bases not matched to a gene. The CDR3 length is 13 residues. The CDR3, as DNA: TGTGCCAGCAGCCAAGGACAGGGTAGGGGCTACACCTTC. Translating gives CASSQGQGRGYTF.

The chain is built from TRBV28 and TRBJ2-7; TRBD2 matches at 10 bases. Germline assignment: CDR1 MDHEN and CDR2 SYDVKM. There are 18 residues in the CDR3. Germline trimming cut 7 bases from V and 0 bases from J; bases unmatched to any gene: 15. The chain's CDR3 is CASNPWTSGYKSSYEQYF. The CDR3 DNA follows: TGTGCCAGCAACCCCTGGACTAGCGGCTATAAGAGCTCCTACGAGCAGTACTTC.

V usage is TRBV7-6 and J usage is TRBJ2-5; the D is unclear. V dropped 5 bases and J dropped 5 bases, with 15 bases sitting between them. The CDR3 length is 14 residues. The germline V gene has CDR1 SGHVS and CDR2 FNYEAQ. The CDR3 region is CASSARSGSETQYF. For the CDR3, the DNA is TGTGCCAGCAGCGCACGATCAGGTTCCGAGACCCAGTACTTC.

This chain joins TRBV5-4 and TRBJ1-5; D not certain. The germline gives CDR1 SGHNT, CDR2 YYREEE (reference sequence). V was cut by 1 base and J by 5 bases, with 10 bases left in between. CDR3 length: 14 amino acids. The chain's CDR3 is CASSLSGSHQPQHF. The CDR3 DNA sequence: TGTGCCAGCAGCTTGTCCGGGAGCCATCAGCCCCAGCATTTT. Full variable domain (rest looked up from reference TRBV5-4 and TRBJ1-5): ETGVTQSPTHLIKTRGQQVTLRCSSQSGHNTVSWYQQALGQGPQFIFQYYREEENGRGNFPPRFSGLQFPNYSSELNVNALELDDSALYLCASSLSGSHQPQHFGDGTRLSIL.

The V gene is TRBV10-3, the J gene TRBJ2-5; 7 bases agree with TRBD2. Germline values: CDR1 ENHRY, CDR2 SYGVKD. V dropped 2 bases and J dropped 1; count of bases not matched to a gene: 1. This CDR3 contains 14 residues. CDR3 sequence: CAISEGGGQETQYF. CDR3 sequence (DNA): TGTGCCATCAGTGAGGGCGGGGGCCAAGAGACCCAGTACTTC.

Written as DNA, the CDR3 is TGTGCCACCAGCAGAGATCTGGGAGGGCTAGGTGGGAATCAGCCCCAGCATTTT. Residues: CATSRDLGGLGGNQPQHF. The genes are TRBV15 and TRBJ1-5; D not certain. The V and J ends lost 0 bases and 4 bases respectively, with 19 bases between them. Germline CDR1 and CDR2: LNHNV and YYDKDF (reference sequence). The CDR3 contains 18 residues.